A single T cell receptor (beta chain) is shown here with its context. This may be a read error, as it is one base from a much larger clone. This specimen comes from a study of T-cell reconstitution after alpha-beta-depleted transplantation in children. A library of TCRbeta sequences, prepared with unique molecular identifiers, was generated. A single record per CDR3 protein comes from TCRdb applying MiXCR to the PCR reads. In the table there are some 240,000 distinct CDR3 sequences, 9.7% of which are singletons. This specimen consisted of PBMCs from the stem cell graft donor, obtained from the stem cell graft. This TCR was recovered from a human donor who donated a stem cell graft to a child with SCID.

CDR3 sequence: CAGSRWGPGSSYNEQFF. The CDR3 DNA sequence: TGTGCCGGCAGTCGGTGGGGTCCAGGGAGCTCCTACAATGAGCAGTTCTTC. The chain joins TRBV5-5 to TRBJ2-1; tentatively, D is TRBD1 or TRBD2 (5 bases each). The germline V gene has CDR1 SGHKS and CDR2 YYEKEE (reference sequence). The CDR3 sequence is 17 residues long. Together with reference TRBV5-5 and TRBJ2-1, the CDR3 gives the full variable domain: DAGVTQSPTHLIKTRGQQVTLRCSPISGHKSVSWYQQVLGQGPQFIFQYYEKEERGRGNFPDRFSARQFPNYSSELNVNALLLGDSALYLCAGSRWGPGSSYNEQFFGPGTRLTVL.